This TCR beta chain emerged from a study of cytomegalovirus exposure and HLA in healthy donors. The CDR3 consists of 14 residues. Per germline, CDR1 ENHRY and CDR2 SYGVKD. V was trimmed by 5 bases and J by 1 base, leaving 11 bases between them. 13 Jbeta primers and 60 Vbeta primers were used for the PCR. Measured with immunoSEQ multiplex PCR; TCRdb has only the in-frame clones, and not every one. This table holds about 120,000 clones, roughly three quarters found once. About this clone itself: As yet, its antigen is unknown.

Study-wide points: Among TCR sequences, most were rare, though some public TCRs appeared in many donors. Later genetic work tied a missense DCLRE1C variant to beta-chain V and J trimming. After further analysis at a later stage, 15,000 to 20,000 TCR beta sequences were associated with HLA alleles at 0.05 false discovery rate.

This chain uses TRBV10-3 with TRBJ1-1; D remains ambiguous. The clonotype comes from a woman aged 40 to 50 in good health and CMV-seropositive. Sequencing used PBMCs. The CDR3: CAISRAEPNTEAFF. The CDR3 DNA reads TGTGCCATCAGTAGAGCCGAACCGAACACTGAAGCTTTCTTT.